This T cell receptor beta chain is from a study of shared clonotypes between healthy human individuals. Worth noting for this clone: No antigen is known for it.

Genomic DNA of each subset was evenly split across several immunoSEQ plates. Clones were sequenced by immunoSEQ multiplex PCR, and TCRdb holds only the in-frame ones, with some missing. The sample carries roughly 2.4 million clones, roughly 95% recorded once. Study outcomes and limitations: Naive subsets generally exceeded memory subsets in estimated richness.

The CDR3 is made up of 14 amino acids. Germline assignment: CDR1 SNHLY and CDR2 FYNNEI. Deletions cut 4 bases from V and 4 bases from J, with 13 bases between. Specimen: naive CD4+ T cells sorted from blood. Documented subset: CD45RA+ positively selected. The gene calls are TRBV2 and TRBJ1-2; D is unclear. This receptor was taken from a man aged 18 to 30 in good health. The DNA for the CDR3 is TGTGCCAGCAGTGGGGGTAGATCAGGCTATGGCTACACCTTC. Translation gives CASSGGRSGYGYTF. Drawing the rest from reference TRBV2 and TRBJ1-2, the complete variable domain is EPEVTQTPSHQVTQMGQEVILRCVPISNHLYFYWYRQILGQKVEFLVSFYNNEISEKSEIFDDQFSVERPDGSNFTLKIRSTKLEDSAMYFCASSGGRSGYGYTFGSGTRLTVV.